Listed here are 8 T cell receptor beta chains from one sample, sequenced in a study of T cells in Graves' hyperthyroidism and ophthalmopathy. The source material, RNA transcripts, was used to amplify TCR beta CDR3 regions. The HTBI primer set drove a first-round RT-PCR of the TCR CDR3. Using its own MiXCR run on the multiplex PCR reads, TCRdb lists one record per CDR3 protein. The data show 600,000 to 750,000 distinct CDR3 sequences, about 18% seen once. Specimen: blood. These receptors were collected from a man in his fifties or sixties with Graves' hyperthyroidism.

This clonotype showed up just a few times. The chain links TRBV7-9 to TRBJ2-2; 9 bases align to TRBD1. V gave up 4 bases and J gave up 4 bases; unmatched junction bases: 10. The CDR3 has 17 amino acids. Germline V CDR1 and CDR2: SEHNR, FQNEAQ (reference sequence). In nucleotides, the CDR3 is TGTGCCAGCAGCTGGCCGGGACAGGGTTACAGCACCGGGGAGCTGTTTTTT. Translating it yields CASSWPGQGYSTGELFF.

The sample holds many counts of this clonotype. The chain recombines TRBV28 with TRBJ1-2, with D possibly being TRBD1 (5 bases). This CDR3 spans 14 amino acids. Germline CDR1 is MDHEN and CDR2 is SYDVKM. Trimming took off 3 bases at V and 8 bases at J, with 16 bases between the two ends. This CDR3 is CASSFGPDRHGYTF. The DNA for the CDR3 is TGTGCCAGCAGTTTTGGTCCAGACAGACACGGCTACACCTTC.

This clonotype was counted ten times or more. This chain uses TRBV3-1 with TRBJ1-1, with unresolved D. CDR3 length: 15 residues. Germline lookup yields CDR1 LGHDT and CDR2 YNNKEL (reference sequence). The V and J ends lost 4 bases and 1 base respectively, with 13 bases between them. CDR3 loop: CASSLSTVANTEAFF. The CDR3 nucleotides are TGTGCCAGCAGCCTATCAACAGTGGCGAACACTGAAGCTTTCTTT.

This clonotype was seen at least ten times. V gene TRBV2 combines with J gene TRBJ2-3; D possibly corresponds to TRBD1 (5 bases). Trimming left V 4 bases short and J 5 bases short, with 10 bases between. CDR3 length: 13 residues. Per the germline V gene, CDR1 is SNHLY and CDR2 is FYNNEI. CDR3 nucleotides: TGTGCCAGCAGTGGACAGTTAAGAGATACGCAGTATTTT. Translating gives CASSGQLRDTQYF.

This sequence joins TRBV7-2 and TRBJ2-3; TRBD2 aligns across 10 bases. Germline values: CDR1 SGHTA, CDR2 FQGNSA. The ends lost 4 bases at V and 5 bases at J; junction bases unmatched: 12. The CDR3 contains 17 residues. CDR3 in DNA: TGTGCCAGCAGCTGGCGACAGCGGGAGGGCCAAAAAGATACGCAGTATTTT. It translates to CASSWRQREGQKDTQYF.

In this sample, this clonotype turned up a few times. The chain is built from TRBV5-1 and TRBJ2-7; 9 nucleotides match TRBD2. J gave up 5 bases and V 0 bases, and 6 bases lay outside the gene matches. CDR3 length equals 15 residues. Germline V CDR1 and CDR2: SGHRS, YFSETQ. The CDR3 DNA sequence: TGCGCCAGCAGCTTGGTTATAGCGGGAGCTGACGAGCAGTACTTC. The encoded protein is CASSLVIAGADEQYF.

This clonotype has a count of ten or more. The V and J genes are TRBV28 and TRBJ2-7; D not resolved. Trimming took 5 bases from V and 4 from J, leaving 9 bases between them. Germline V lookup: CDR1 MDHEN, CDR2 SYDVKM. The CDR3 loop spans 12 amino acids. CDR3: CASSPSEYEQYF. The CDR3 coding sequence is TGTGCCAGCAGTCCCAGCGAGTACGAGCAGTACTTC.

V usage is TRBV3-1 and J usage is TRBJ1-2, with TRBD1 as a possible D gene (6 bases). V lost 1 base and J 2 bases, leaving 11 bases between the germline ends. The germline gives CDR1 LGHDT, CDR2 YNNKEL (reference sequence). The CDR3 extends over 15 amino acids. The CDR3 loop is CASSQVDRVNYGYTF. The CDR3 nucleotides are TGTGCCAGCAGCCAAGTGGACAGAGTAAACTATGGCTACACCTTC.